This T cell receptor beta chain was recorded in a study of T cells in Graves' hyperthyroidism and ophthalmopathy. No ophthalmopathy progression within 18 months constituted stable Graves' hyperthyroidism. Exclusion criteria comprised uncontrolled infection, other autoimmune disease, pregnancy or lactation. The investigators amplified TCR beta CDR3 regions from RNA transcripts. Primed by the HTBI set, a first-round RT-PCR was run on the TCR CDR3. TCRdb independently ran MiXCR on the multiplex PCR reads; one entry per CDR3 protein. The table includes roughly 93,000 distinct CDR3 sequences, approximately 42% detected once. J gave up 7 bases and V 4 bases, and 15 bases lay outside the gene matches. Germline lookup yields CDR1 SGHDN and CDR2 FVKESK. The length of the CDR3 is 16 residues.

V and J are TRBV14 and TRBJ2-7, with 8 bases fitting TRBD2. The source is a woman aged 25 to 39 with Graves' hyperthyroidism. The sequencing sample was made of peripheral blood or thyroid tissue (not recorded which). CDR3 coding DNA: TGTGCCAGCAGCCCAGAGAGCGGGAGTCTGGGGCCAGAGCAGTACTTC. Protein sequence: CASSPESGSLGPEQYF.